A single sample is the source of the 28 T cell receptor beta chains below, sequenced in a study of T-cell reconstitution after alpha-beta-depleted transplantation in children. Molecular barcoding with unique molecular identifiers was used for the TCRbeta library. TCRdb reprocessed the PCR reads via MiXCR and lists one record per CDR3 protein. The sample yields hundreds of thousands of distinct CDR3 sequences, 10% to 15% seen once. The specimen comprised PBMCs, mostly from graft donor cells, sampled 360 days after TCRalphabeta/CD19-depleted stem cell transplant. The source is a male patient between 5 and 17 years old who had a stem cell transplant for acute myeloid leukemia, so the T cells may come from the graft donor.

This clonotype was seen repeatedly, ten times or more. This sequence joins TRBV29-1 and TRBJ2-1, with 15 bases matching TRBD2. The J segment lost 12 bases and the V segment lost 7 bases, leaving 4 bases of the junction unmatched. The CDR3 runs to 12 residues. Germline V gene lookup returns CDR1 SQVTM and CDR2 ANQGSEA. The CDR3 DNA sequence: TGCAGCGGCGGACTAGCGGGAGGGGGGCAGTTCTTC. This codes for CSGGLAGGGQFF.

This clonotype was seen more than once but under ten times. The chain carries TRBV5-6 and TRBJ2-1; no clear D gene. Germline CDR1 and CDR2: SGHDT and YYEEEE. The V end was cut by 2 bases, the J end by 0 bases, with 12 bases between. The CDR3 spans 16 residues. As DNA, the CDR3 is TGTGCCAGCAGCTTCCCCGGTTGGAGCTCCTACAATGAGCAGTTCTTC. Its protein is CASSFPGWSSYNEQFF.

This clonotype was observed a single time. The chain uses TRBV19 and TRBJ1-5, with 7 bases aligning to TRBD1. With 10 bases clipped from V and 6 bases from J, the junction kept 3 bases outside the gene matches. This CDR3 contains 11 residues. Per germline, CDR1 LNHDA and CDR2 SQIVND (reference sequence). CDR3 in amino acids: CATRGGQPQHF. For the CDR3, the DNA is TGTGCCACCAGGGGGGGTCAGCCCCAGCATTTT.

The chain combines TRBV28 with TRBJ2-7; 13 positions agree with TRBD2. Germline CDR1 MDHEN, CDR2 SYDVKM. V gave up 6 bases and J gave up 6 bases; unmatched junction bases: 8. The CDR3 consists of 15 residues. The CDR3 DNA sequence: TGTGCCAGCAGACCGGACTGGACTAGCGGGAGCGAGCAGTACTTC. This translates into CASRPDWTSGSEQYF.

This clonotype was recorded at least ten times. The chain employs TRBV20-1 and TRBJ2-7; D not resolved. Germline lookup yields CDR1 DFQATT and CDR2 SNEGSKA (reference sequence). CDR3 size: 15 residues. The V end was cut by 0 bases, the J end by 4 bases, with 16 bases between. CDR3 nucleotide sequence: TGCAGTGCTAGAGATGCCGCCAAGACTGGATACGAGCAGTACTTC. The encoded protein is CSARDAAKTGYEQYF.

The V gene is TRBV6-1, the J gene TRBJ2-7, with D perhaps being TRBD1 or TRBD2 (6 bases each). Trimming removed 8 bases from V and 5 bases from J, with 22 bases in between. CDR1 and CDR2 from the germline V gene are MNHNS and SASEGT. The CDR3 covers 15 residues. CDR3 coding DNA: TGTGCCAGCCTGAGGGACGGGGGCGACCCCAACGAGCAGTACTTC. Amino acids: CASLRDGGDPNEQYF.

The genes are TRBV24-1 and TRBJ2-5, with D perhaps matching TRBD1 or TRBD2 (5 bases each). The CDR3 contains 15 residues. Germline assignment: CDR1 KGHDR and CDR2 SFDVKD. Trimming stripped 0 bases from V and 1 base from J, with 8 bases between. The CDR3 here is CATSDLRDAQETQYF. In DNA form, the CDR3 reads TGTGCCACCAGTGATTTGAGGGACGCCCAAGAGACCCAGTACTTC.

This clonotype was seen a handful of times. The gene calls are TRBV6-1 and TRBJ2-1; TRBD2 agrees at 14 bases. The germline CDR1 and CDR2 sequences are MNHNS and SASEGT. CDR3 length equals 16 residues. With V trimmed by 4 bases and J by 10 bases, 9 bases remained unmatched. CDR3 DNA: TGTGCCAGCAGTGCTCTGACTAGCGGGAGGGCAGGGGAGCAGTTCTTC. Protein product: CASSALTSGRAGEQFF.

In this sample, this clonotype turned up many times. The CDR3: CASSPWETQYF. In DNA form, the CDR3 reads TGTGCCAGCAGCCCTTGGGAGACCCAGTACTTC. This chain joins TRBV11-2 and TRBJ2-5; D is unclear. This CDR3 has 11 residues. With 5 bases removed from V and 5 bases from J, the gap between germline ends came to 6 bases. Germline V CDR1 and CDR2: SGHAT, FQNNGV.

This clonotype was found a few times. The V call is TRBV2, the J call TRBJ2-3; TRBD2 matches at 16 bases. CDR3 length equals 18 residues. Germline CDR1 and CDR2: SNHLY and FYNNEI. The J segment lost 2 bases and the V segment lost 6 bases, leaving 8 bases of the junction unmatched. This CDR3 reads CASSHIGTSGRATDTQYF. The CDR3 bases are TGTGCCAGCAGCCACATCGGGACTAGCGGGAGGGCCACAGATACGCAGTATTTT.

The V gene is TRBV20-1, the J gene TRBJ2-7; no clear D gene. This CDR3 has 15 amino acids. From germline, CDR1 is DFQATT and CDR2 SNEGSKA (reference sequence). V was cut by 3 bases and J by 3 bases, with 18 bases left in between. CDR3 sequence reads: CSASPQAIFVYEQYF. The CDR3 coding sequence is TGCAGTGCTAGCCCTCAAGCAATATTCGTCTACGAGCAGTACTTC.

This clonotype showed up many times. This CDR3 reads CASSVSGTDLYEQYF. CDR3 in DNA: TGTGCCAGCAGCGTATCAGGGACAGACCTCTACGAGCAGTACTTC. The rearrangement joins TRBV9 to TRBJ2-7; 7 positions match TRBD1. Unmatched junction bases numbered 7, after V lost 1 base and J lost 3 bases. In germline, CDR1 is SGDLS, CDR2 YYNGEE. The CDR3 has 15 residues.

This chain uses TRBV3-1 with TRBJ2-2, with no clear D. Germline V gene lookup returns CDR1 LGHDT and CDR2 YNNKEL (reference sequence). The CDR3 runs to 15 residues. The CDR3 DNA is TGTCCCCTCTGCTGCGCGGCCTTTCCCACCGGGGAGCTGTTTTTT. Its protein product is CPLCCAAFPTGELFF. Full variable domain (outside the CDR3, taken from reference TRBV3-1 and TRBJ2-2): DTAVSQTPKYLVTQMGNDKSIKCEQNLGHDTMYWYKQDSKKFLKIMFSYNNKELIINETVPNRFSPKSPDKAHLNLHINSLELGDSAVYFCPLCCAAFPTGELFFGEGSRLTVL.

This clonotype was found many times. This chain connects TRBV29-1 to TRBJ2-2; perhaps TRBD2 as D (5 bases). Trimming removed 1 base from V and 4 bases from J, with 16 bases in between. Germline V gives CDR1 SQVTM, CDR2 ANQGSEA. CDR3 size: 16 residues. The CDR3 DNA is TGCAGCGTTGAAGGCGAGGGCCGGGAAGGCACCGGGGAGCTGTTTTTT. Protein sequence: CSVEGEGREGTGELFF.

V is TRBV24-1 and J is TRBJ2-3; TRBD2 aligns across 10 bases. V gave up 2 bases and J gave up 2 bases; unmatched junction bases: 6. This CDR3 contains 17 residues. Germline CDR1 and CDR2: KGHDR and SFDVKD. CDR3 amino acids: CATSDSSGRAFTDTQYF. For the CDR3, the DNA is TGTGCCACCAGTGATTCCAGCGGGAGGGCCTTCACAGATACGCAGTATTTT.

This clonotype was detected only a few times. This chain joins TRBV30 and TRBJ2-1; 12 bases agree with TRBD2. Germline V gene sequence: CDR1 GTSNPN, CDR2 SVGIG (reference sequence). V was clipped by 3 bases and J by 9 bases; unmatched bases: 9. The CDR3 is made up of 15 amino acids. CDR3 bases: TGTGCCTGGAGCAAAACTAGCGGGAGGATGGCTGAGCAGTTCTTC. Encoded protein: CAWSKTSGRMAEQFF.

This chain connects TRBV27 to TRBJ1-4, with D possibly TRBD1 on 5 matching bases. Germline V gene sequence: CDR1 MNHEY, CDR2 SMNVEV (reference sequence). This CDR3 region has 16 residues. V lost 5 bases to trimming and J lost 7 bases, with 20 bases between them. As DNA, the CDR3 is TGTGCCAGCAGTGTGGGATCCGGGGGGGATGGTGAAAAACTGTTTTTT. Protein: CASSVGSGGDGEKLFF.

The rearrangement uses TRBV20-1 and TRBJ2-2, with D uncertain. CDR1 is DFQATT, CDR2 SNEGSKA, per germline (reference sequence). CDR3 length equals 14 residues. V was clipped by 7 bases and J by 0 bases, with 12 bases between them. CDR3 sequence: CSDRRASNTGELFF. For the CDR3, the DNA is TGCAGTGACCGACGGGCCTCGAACACCGGGGAGCTGTTTTTT.

The sample holds many counts of this clonotype. The chain recombines TRBV12-3 or TRBV12-4 with TRBJ2-3, with 8 bases aligning to TRBD2. This CDR3 has 15 amino acids. With V trimmed by 1 base and J by 4 bases, 4 bases remained unmatched. DNA for the CDR3: TGTGCCAGCAGTTTAGGAGCGGGAGAAGCAGATACGCAGTATTTT. This sequence encodes CASSLGAGEADTQYF.

The chain couples TRBV28 to TRBJ1-3; 7 bases agree with TRBD1. The V gene end was trimmed by 4 bases and the J gene end by 5 bases; junction bases not matched to a gene: 20. The CDR3 loop spans 19 amino acids. The germline V gene encodes CDR1 MDHEN and CDR2 SYDVKM. In DNA, the CDR3 is TGTGCCAGCAGTTCCCCCGGGACAGTCGAAATTCGGGCGCGAAACACCATATATTTT. It encodes CASSSPGTVEIRARNTIYF.

The chain uses TRBV6-1 and TRBJ2-2; 8 nucleotides line up with TRBD1. Germline loops: CDR1 MNHNS, CDR2 SASEGT. This CDR3 is 16 amino acids long. V trimming: 7 bases; J trimming: 1 base; junction bases outside the gene matches: 8. The CDR3 protein is CASNHRGIKNTGELFF. The CDR3 region has the DNA TGTGCCAGCAACCACAGGGGGATTAAGAACACCGGGGAGCTGTTTTTT.

The table lists this clonotype with many counts. This chain links TRBV5-4 with TRBJ2-3; TRBD2 agrees at 9 bases. V was pared by 4 bases and J by 1 base, with 10 bases of the junction left unmatched. Germline V CDR1 and CDR2: SGHNT, YYREEE (reference sequence). The CDR3 is made up of 17 amino acids. This CDR3 reads CASSPLAGVGGTDTQYF. The CDR3, as DNA: TGTGCCAGCAGCCCGTTAGCGGGAGTTGGGGGCACAGATACGCAGTATTTT.

The chain joins TRBV9 to TRBJ2-2; tentative D call: TRBD1 (6 bases). There are 17 residues in the CDR3. Germline CDR1 SGDLS, CDR2 YYNGEE. V lost 0 bases to trimming and J lost 0 bases, with 12 bases between them. The DNA of the CDR3 is TGTGCCAGCAGCGTAGCGCTGGGACACCCGAACACCGGGGAGCTGTTTTTT. Its translation: CASSVALGHPNTGELFF.

This clonotype was counted between two and nine times. The rearrangement uses TRBV6-1 and TRBJ2-7, with TRBD2 matching over 10 bases. The V and J ends lost 6 bases and 7 bases, in that order; junction bases with no gene match: 9. The germline gives CDR1 MNHNS, CDR2 SASEGT. The CDR3 is 14 amino acids. CDR3 nucleotide sequence: TGTGCCAGCAGCCTTCTAGCGGGAGCGGGTGAGCAGTACTTC. This gives the protein CASSLLAGAGEQYF.

This clonotype occurred many times. V and J are TRBV29-1 and TRBJ2-7; D assignment may be TRBD1 or TRBD2 (5 bases each). Germline CDR1 SQVTM, CDR2 ANQGSEA. CDR3 length: 13 residues. Trimming removed 6 bases from V and 0 bases from J, with 12 bases in between. Here the CDR3 reads CSVRGRSSYEQYF. CDR3 bases: TGCAGCGTCCGGGGCCGTAGCTCCTACGAGCAGTACTTC.

The J gene is TRBJ2-1, the V gene TRBV12-5; no clear D gene. Deletions cut 1 base from V and 6 bases from J, with 10 bases between. Per germline, CDR1 LGHNT and CDR2 FRNRAP. The CDR3 is made up of 14 amino acids. The CDR3 DNA reads as TGTGCTAGTGGTTTGGGACTCCCTGGCAATGAGCAGTTCTTC. Encoded protein: CASGLGLPGNEQFF.

The sample holds a few counts of this clonotype. V gene TRBV4-3 combines with J gene TRBJ1-3; D is unclear. V gave up 0 bases and J gave up 6 bases, with 9 bases separating them. Germline CDR1 LGHNA, CDR2 YSLEER. The CDR3 is 14 residues long. CDR3 region: CASSQDTGVNTIYF. The CDR3 DNA reads TGCGCCAGCAGCCAAGATACCGGGGTAAACACCATATATTTT.

This clonotype was counted only a few times. The V and J genes are TRBV12-3 or TRBV12-4 and TRBJ2-7, with 8 bases lining up with TRBD2. V shed 5 bases, J shed 2 bases, and the junction held 8 bases outside the gene matches. The CDR3 sequence is 15 residues long. CDR3 in amino acids: CASSPGTRSPYEQYF. CDR3 nucleotides: TGTGCCAGCAGTCCCGGGACTAGGTCCCCCTACGAGCAGTACTTC.